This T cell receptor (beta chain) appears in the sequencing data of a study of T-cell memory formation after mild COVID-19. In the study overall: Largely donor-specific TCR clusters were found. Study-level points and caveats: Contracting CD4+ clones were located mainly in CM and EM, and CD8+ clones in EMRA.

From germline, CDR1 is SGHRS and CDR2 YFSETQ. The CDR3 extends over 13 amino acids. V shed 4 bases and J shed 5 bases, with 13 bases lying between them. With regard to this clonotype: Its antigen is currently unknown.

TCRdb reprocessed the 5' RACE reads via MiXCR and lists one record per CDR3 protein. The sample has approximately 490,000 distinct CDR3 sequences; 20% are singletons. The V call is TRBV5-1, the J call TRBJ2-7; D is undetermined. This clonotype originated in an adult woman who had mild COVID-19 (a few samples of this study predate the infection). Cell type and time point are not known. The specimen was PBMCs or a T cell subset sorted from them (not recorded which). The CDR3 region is CASSTHLSNEQYF. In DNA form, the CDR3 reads TGCGCCAGCAGCACTCACTTGAGTAACGAGCAGTACTTC.